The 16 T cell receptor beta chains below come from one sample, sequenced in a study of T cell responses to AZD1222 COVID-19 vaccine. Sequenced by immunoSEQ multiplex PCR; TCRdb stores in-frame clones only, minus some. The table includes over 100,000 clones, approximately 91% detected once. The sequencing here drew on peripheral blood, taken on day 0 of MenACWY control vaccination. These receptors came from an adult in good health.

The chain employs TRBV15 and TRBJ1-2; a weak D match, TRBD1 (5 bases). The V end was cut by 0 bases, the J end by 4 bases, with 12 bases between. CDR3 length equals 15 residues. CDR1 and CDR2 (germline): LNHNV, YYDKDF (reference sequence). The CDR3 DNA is TGTGCCACCAGCAGAGAGGGAGGGCAGGGCTATGGCTACACCTTC. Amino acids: CATSREGGQGYGYTF. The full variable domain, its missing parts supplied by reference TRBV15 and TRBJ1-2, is DAMVIQNPRYQVTQFGKPVTLSCSQTLNHNVMYWYQQKSSQAPKLLFHYYDKDFNNEADTPDNFQSRRPNTSFCFLDIRSPGLGDTAMYLCATSREGGQGYGYTFGSGTRLTVV.

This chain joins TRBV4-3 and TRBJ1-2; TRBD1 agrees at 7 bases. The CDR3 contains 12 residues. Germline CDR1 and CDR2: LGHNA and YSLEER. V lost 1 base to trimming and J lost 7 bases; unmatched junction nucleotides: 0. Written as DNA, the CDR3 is TGCGCCAGCAGCCAAGGACAGGGTGGCTACACCTTC. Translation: CASSQGQGGYTF.

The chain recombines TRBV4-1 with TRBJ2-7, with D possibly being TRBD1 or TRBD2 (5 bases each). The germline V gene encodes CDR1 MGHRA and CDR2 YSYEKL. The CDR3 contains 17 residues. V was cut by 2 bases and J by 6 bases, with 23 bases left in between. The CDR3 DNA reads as TGCGCCAGCAGCCAACTAAGGGGAGCCTTCCTCGGGACCGAGCAGTACTTC. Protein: CASSQLRGAFLGTEQYF.

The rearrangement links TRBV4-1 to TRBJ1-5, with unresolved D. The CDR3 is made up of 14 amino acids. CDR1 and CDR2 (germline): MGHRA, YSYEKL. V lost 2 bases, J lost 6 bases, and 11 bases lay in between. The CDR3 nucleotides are TGCGCCAGCAGCCAACTTATACGGGGTCAGCCCCAGCATTTT. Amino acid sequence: CASSQLIRGQPQHF.

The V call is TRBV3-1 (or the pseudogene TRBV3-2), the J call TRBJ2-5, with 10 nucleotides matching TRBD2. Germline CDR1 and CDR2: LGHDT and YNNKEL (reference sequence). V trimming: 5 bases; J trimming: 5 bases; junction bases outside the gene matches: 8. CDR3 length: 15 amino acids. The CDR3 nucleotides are TGTGCCAGCAGCACCCAGCGGGGGGGCCGGGAGACCCAGTACTTC. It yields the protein CASSTQRGGRETQYF.

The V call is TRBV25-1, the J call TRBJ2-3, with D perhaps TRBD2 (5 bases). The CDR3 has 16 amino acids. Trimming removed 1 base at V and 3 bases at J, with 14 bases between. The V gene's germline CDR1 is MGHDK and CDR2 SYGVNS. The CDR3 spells CASSESGTSRTDTQYF. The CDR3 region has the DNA TGTGCCAGCAGTGAATCCGGTACTAGTCGTACAGATACGCAGTATTTT.

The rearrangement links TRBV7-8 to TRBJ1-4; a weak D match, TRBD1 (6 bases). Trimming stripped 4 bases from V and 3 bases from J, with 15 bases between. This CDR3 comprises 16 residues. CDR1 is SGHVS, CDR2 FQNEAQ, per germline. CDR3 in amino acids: CASSSTGLAANEKLFF. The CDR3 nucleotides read TGTGCCAGCAGCTCAACAGGGTTAGCAGCTAATGAAAAACTGTTTTTT. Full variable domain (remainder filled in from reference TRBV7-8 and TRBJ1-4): GAGVSQSPRYKVAKRGQDVALRCDPISGHVSLFWYQQALGQGPEFLTYFQNEAQLDKSGLPSDRFFAERPEGSVSTLKIQRTQQEDSAVYLCASSSTGLAANEKLFFGSGTQLSVL.

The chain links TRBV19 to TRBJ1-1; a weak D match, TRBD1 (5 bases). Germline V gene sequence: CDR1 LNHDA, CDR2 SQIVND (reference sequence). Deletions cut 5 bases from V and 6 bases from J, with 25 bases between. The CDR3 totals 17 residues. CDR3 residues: CASSLTGIRDPGAEAFF. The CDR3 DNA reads TGTGCCAGTAGTCTTACAGGTATTAGGGATCCAGGCGCTGAAGCTTTCTTT. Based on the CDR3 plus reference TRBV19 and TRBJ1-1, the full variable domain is DGGITQSPKYLFRKEGQNVTLSCEQNLNHDAMYWYRQDPGQGLRLIYYSQIVNDFQKGDIAEGYSVSREKKESFPLTVTSAQKNPTAFYLCASSLTGIRDPGAEAFFGQGTRLTVV.

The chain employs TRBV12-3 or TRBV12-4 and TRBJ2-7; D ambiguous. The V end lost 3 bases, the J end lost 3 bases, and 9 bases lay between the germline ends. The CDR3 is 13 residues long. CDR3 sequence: CASSLGQIYEQYF. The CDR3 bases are TGTGCCAGCAGTTTGGGTCAGATCTACGAGCAGTACTTC.

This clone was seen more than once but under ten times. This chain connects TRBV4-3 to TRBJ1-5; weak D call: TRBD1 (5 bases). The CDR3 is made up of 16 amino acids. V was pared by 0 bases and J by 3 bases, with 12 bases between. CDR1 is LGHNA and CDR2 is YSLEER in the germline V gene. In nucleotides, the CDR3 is TGCGCCAGCAGCCAAGATAGGGCAGGGATCAATCAGCCCCAGCATTTT. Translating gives CASSQDRAGINQPQHF.

CDR3 nucleotides: TGCGCCAGCAGCTTGGGGCTCCTAGCGGGGGACTACGAGCAGTACTTC. Translating it yields CASSLGLLAGDYEQYF. This sequence joins TRBV5-1 and TRBJ2-7; 10 positions agree with TRBD2. The CDR3 extends over 16 amino acids. In germline, CDR1 is SGHRS, CDR2 YFSETQ. V dropped 0 bases and J dropped 3; count of bases not matched to a gene: 6.

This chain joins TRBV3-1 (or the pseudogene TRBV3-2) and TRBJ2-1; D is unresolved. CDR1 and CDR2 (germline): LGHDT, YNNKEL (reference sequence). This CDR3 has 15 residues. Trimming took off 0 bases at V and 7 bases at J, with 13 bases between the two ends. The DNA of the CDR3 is TGTGCCAGCAGCCAAGACAGCGCTTCCGAAAATGAGCAGTTCTTC. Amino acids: CASSQDSASENEQFF.

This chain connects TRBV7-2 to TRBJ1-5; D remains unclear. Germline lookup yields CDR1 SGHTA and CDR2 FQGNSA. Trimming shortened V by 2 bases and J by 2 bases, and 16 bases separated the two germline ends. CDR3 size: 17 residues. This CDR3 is CASSLYRGPTRNQPQHF. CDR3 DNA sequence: TGTGCCAGCAGCTTATATCGAGGGCCAACTCGCAATCAGCCCCAGCATTTT. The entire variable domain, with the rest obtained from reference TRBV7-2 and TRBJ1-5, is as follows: GAGVSQSPSNKVTEKGKDVELRCDPISGHTALYWYRQSLGQGLEFLIYFQGNSAPDKSGLPSDRFSAERTGGSVSTLTIQRTQQEDSAVYLCASSLYRGPTRNQPQHFGDGTRLSIL.

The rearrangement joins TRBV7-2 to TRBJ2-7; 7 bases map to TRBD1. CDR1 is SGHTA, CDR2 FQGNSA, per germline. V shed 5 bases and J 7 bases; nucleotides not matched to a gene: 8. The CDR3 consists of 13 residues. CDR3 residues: CASSPRGPGEQYF. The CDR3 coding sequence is TGTGCCAGCAGCCCTAGGGGGCCGGGAGAGCAGTACTTC.

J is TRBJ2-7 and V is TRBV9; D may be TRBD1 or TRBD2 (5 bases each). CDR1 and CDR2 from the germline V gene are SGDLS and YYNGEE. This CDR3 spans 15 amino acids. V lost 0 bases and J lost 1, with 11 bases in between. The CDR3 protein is CASSVGDGKSYEQYF. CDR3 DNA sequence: TGTGCCAGCAGCGTAGGGGACGGGAAGTCCTACGAGCAGTACTTC.

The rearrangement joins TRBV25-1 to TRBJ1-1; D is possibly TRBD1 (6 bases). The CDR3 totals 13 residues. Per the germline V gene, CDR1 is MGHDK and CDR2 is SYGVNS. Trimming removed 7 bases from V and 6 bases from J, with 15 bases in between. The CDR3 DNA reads TGTGCCAGCACTCGCGGGGGGGCGTCTGAAGCTTTCTTT. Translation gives CASTRGGASEAFF.